Below are 31 T cell receptor beta chains sequenced from a single sample in a study of cytomegalovirus exposure and HLA in healthy donors. The assay was immunoSEQ multiplex PCR, and TCRdb's table has in-frame clones only and misses some. Here the sample spans about 250,000 clones, around nine tenths being singletons. What was sequenced was PBMCs. All receptors come from a man aged 18-30 years in good health and CMV-seronegative.

V usage is TRBV27 and J usage is TRBJ2-1; 8 bases are shared with TRBD2. The germline CDR1 and CDR2 sequences are MNHEY and SMNVEV (reference sequence). The CDR3 runs to 18 residues. Trimming cost V 5 bases and J 6 bases; bases outside gene matches: 18. In DNA, the CDR3 is TGTGCCAGCAGTACGGGCCTAGGCGGGAGGCTTAGGGGCAATGAGCAGTTCTTC. This translates into CASSTGLGGRLRGNEQFF.

V is TRBV27 and J is TRBJ2-2, with D unresolved. Germline CDR1 and CDR2: MNHEY and SMNVEV (reference sequence). The CDR3 loop spans 14 amino acids. Trimming took 6 bases from V and 2 from J, leaving 10 bases between them. The CDR3 here is CASRGTRNTGELFF. CDR3 sequence (DNA): TGTGCCAGCAGGGGCACCCGAAACACCGGGGAGCTGTTTTTT.

The rearrangement links TRBV5-1 to TRBJ1-2, with 9 bases that match TRBD1. CDR1 is SGHRS, CDR2 YFSETQ, per germline. The CDR3 extends over 16 amino acids. J was trimmed by 4 bases and V by 4 bases; bases with no gene match: 11. CDR3 DNA: TGCGCCAGCAGCAGGGTGGGACAGGGTACCATCTATGGCTACACCTTC. It encodes CASSRVGQGTIYGYTF.

CDR3 nucleotides: TGCAGCGTTGAAGGGCTAGCGGAGACTTACAATGAGCAGTTCTTC. Its translation: CSVEGLAETYNEQFF. The gene calls are TRBV29-1 and TRBJ2-1, with 7 bases identical to TRBD2. CDR1 is SQVTM, CDR2 ANQGSEA, per germline. J lost 4 bases, V lost 1 base, and 7 bases had no gene match. CDR3 length: 15 amino acids.

The gene calls are TRBV7-2 and TRBJ2-3, with D maybe TRBD2 (6 bases). V lost 1 base and J lost 4, with 9 bases in between. CDR1 SGHTA and CDR2 FQGNSA come from the germline V gene. This CDR3 is 14 amino acids long. The CDR3 reads CASSLVGGADTQYF. CDR3 coding DNA: TGTGCCAGCAGCTTAGTGGGGGGTGCAGATACGCAGTATTTT.

The rearrangement joins TRBV13 to TRBJ1-4; 9 bases agree with TRBD1. The CDR3 is 15 amino acids. The V segment lost 5 bases and the J segment 6 bases; nucleotides outside the gene matches: 7. Germline assignment: CDR1 PRHDT and CDR2 FYEKMQ (reference sequence). The CDR3 reads CASSRDTGGHEKLFF. The CDR3 DNA is TGTGCCAGCAGCCGCGACACAGGGGGCCATGAAAAACTGTTTTTT.

This chain joins TRBV28 and TRBJ1-5; 8 bases line up with TRBD1. This CDR3 region has 15 residues. CDR1 is MDHEN and CDR2 is SYDVKM in the germline V gene. The V segment lost 4 bases and the J segment 8 bases; nucleotides outside the gene matches: 10. The CDR3 reads CASSSQPGGREPQHF. The CDR3 coding sequence is TGTGCCAGCAGTTCACAACCAGGGGGCCGGGAGCCCCAGCATTTT.

The V call is TRBV14, the J call TRBJ2-5, with 7 positions matching TRBD2. The germline V gene has CDR1 SGHDN and CDR2 FVKESK. V gave up 4 bases and J gave up 7 bases; unmatched junction bases: 6. The CDR3 consists of 13 residues. The DNA for the CDR3 is TGTGCCAGCAGCCCAGGACTAGTTGGGACCCAGTACTTC. This translates into CASSPGLVGTQYF.

The CDR3 nucleotides are TGTGCCAGCAGCCTAGGACGGGACTCGAGCTACGAGCAGTACTTC. Translated: CASSLGRDSSYEQYF. The chain is built from TRBV9 and TRBJ2-7; perhaps TRBD2 as D (6 bases). The CDR3 is 15 residues long. V shed 4 bases and J shed 3 bases, with 17 bases lying between them. Germline CDR1 SGDLS, CDR2 YYNGEE.

This clone was seen only a few times. This rearrangement joins TRBV19 to TRBJ1-5; TRBD1 aligns across 8 bases. Germline CDR1 and CDR2: LNHDA and SQIVND (reference sequence). J lost 7 bases, V lost 6 bases, and 5 bases had no gene match. CDR3 length: 13 amino acids. The CDR3 loop reads CASRDRELQPQHF. In DNA, the CDR3 is TGTGCCAGTAGGGACAGGGAATTGCAGCCCCAGCATTTT.

The chain combines TRBV7-9 with TRBJ1-2; possibly TRBD1 for D (5 bases). This CDR3 region has 17 residues. Germline CDR1 reads SEHNR; CDR2 reads FQNEAQ (reference sequence). V gave up 1 base and J gave up 1 base, with 16 bases separating them. The CDR3 nucleotides read TGTGCCAGCAGCTTAGTTGGAGGGGCCTACAGTAACTATGGCTACACCTTC. Translation: CASSLVGGAYSNYGYTF.

This clone was observed a single time. V and J are TRBV2 and TRBJ2-3; TRBD2 agrees at 7 bases. The CDR3 runs 16 residues. V dropped 6 bases and J dropped 5; count of bases not matched to a gene: 14. Germline loops: CDR1 SNHLY, CDR2 FYNNEI. The CDR3 DNA sequence: TGTGCCAGCAGCCGGTGGGGAAACCTAGCGGAAGATACGCAGTATTTT. Its translation is CASSRWGNLAEDTQYF.

V gene TRBV6-1 combines with J gene TRBJ1-4; 9 nucleotides agree with TRBD1. The germline V gene encodes CDR1 MNHNS and CDR2 SASEGT. V gave up 6 bases and J gave up 5 bases; unmatched junction bases: 7. The CDR3 has 15 amino acids. CDR3 residues: CASSLQGASNEKLFF. CDR3 nucleotide sequence: TGTGCCAGCAGCTTACAGGGGGCAAGCAATGAAAAACTGTTTTTT.

The chain recombines TRBV19 with TRBJ1-5, with a tentative D call TRBD1 (6 bases). There are 13 residues in the CDR3. V lost 9 bases and J lost 3, with 12 bases in between. Germline-derived CDR1 and CDR2 are LNHDA and SQIVND (reference sequence). The CDR3: CASAGQFNQPQHF. For the CDR3, the DNA is TGTGCCAGCGCCGGACAGTTCAATCAGCCCCAGCATTTT.

V gene TRBV7-6 combines with J gene TRBJ2-7; perhaps TRBD2 as D (6 bases). Germline values: CDR1 SGHVS, CDR2 FNYEAQ. CDR3 length: 12 amino acids. V was pared by 2 bases and J by 6 bases, with 8 bases between. The CDR3 region is CASSLIGSEQYF. In DNA, the CDR3 is TGTGCCAGCAGCTTAATCGGGAGCGAGCAGTACTTC.

The rearrangement links TRBV4-1 to TRBJ2-2; 7 nucleotides align to TRBD1. V shed 4 bases, J shed 7 bases, and the junction held 12 bases outside the gene matches. This CDR3 has 16 residues. Germline values: CDR1 MGHRA, CDR2 YSYEKL. This CDR3 is CASSRQNRGNIGELFF. The DNA for the CDR3 is TGCGCCAGCAGCCGACAGAACAGGGGCAATATCGGGGAGCTGTTTTTT.

V is TRBV5-1 and J is TRBJ2-5; 9 nucleotides line up with TRBD2. Germline V gene sequence: CDR1 SGHRS, CDR2 YFSETQ. V shed 7 bases, J shed 4 bases, and the junction held 14 bases outside the gene matches. The CDR3 has 16 residues. The CDR3 region is CASGDSIAGARETQYF. The CDR3 DNA reads as TGCGCCAGCGGCGATTCGATAGCGGGAGCTAGAGAGACCCAGTACTTC.

This chain joins TRBV28 and TRBJ1-1; D ambiguous. Germline CDR1 is MDHEN and CDR2 is SYDVKM. The CDR3 consists of 12 residues. V dropped 6 bases and J dropped 1 base, with 6 bases sitting between them. CDR3 in amino acids: CASRRENTEAFF. The DNA of the CDR3 is TGTGCCAGCAGAAGAGAGAACACTGAAGCTTTCTTT.

V gene TRBV5-4 combines with J gene TRBJ2-7, with 7 bases aligning to TRBD1. After removal of 4 bases from V and 7 bases from J, the junction contained 5 bases not matched to a gene. The germline V gene has CDR1 SGHNT and CDR2 YYREEE (reference sequence). This CDR3 spans 12 amino acids. This chain's CDR3 is CASSKTGNEQYF. The DNA for the CDR3 is TGTGCCAGCAGCAAGACAGGGAATGAGCAGTACTTC. Full variable domain (rest looked up from reference TRBV5-4 and TRBJ2-7): ETGVTQSPTHLIKTRGQQVTLRCSSQSGHNTVSWYQQALGQGPQFIFQYYREEENGRGNFPPRFSGLQFPNYSSELNVNALELDDSALYLCASSKTGNEQYFGPGTRLTVT.

The genes are TRBV7-2 and TRBJ1-1; 9 bases map to TRBD1. The germline CDR1 and CDR2 sequences are SGHTA and FQGNSA. This CDR3 comprises 15 residues. V shed 5 bases, J shed 3 bases, and the junction held 7 bases outside the gene matches. This chain's CDR3 is CASSRQGDEYTEAFF. CDR3 in DNA: TGTGCCAGCAGCCGACAGGGGGATGAGTACACTGAAGCTTTCTTT.

This clone was observed a single time. The rearrangement links TRBV27 to TRBJ2-1; 8 bases are a match to TRBD2. CDR3 length equals 16 residues. CDR1 and CDR2 (germline): MNHEY, SMNVEV (reference sequence). Trimming at V came to 6 bases and at J to 4 bases, leaving 11 bases not matched to a gene. Here the CDR3 reads CASSLESGSLYNEQFF. CDR3 coding DNA: TGTGCCAGCAGCTTGGAAAGCGGGAGTCTATACAATGAGCAGTTCTTC.

The chain recombines TRBV6-6 with TRBJ2-5; TRBD2 matches at 7 bases. Looked up from germline, CDR1 is MNHNY and CDR2 is SVGAGI (reference sequence). The CDR3 extends over 15 amino acids. The V and J ends lost 0 bases and 0 bases, in that order; junction bases with no gene match: 1. CDR3 coding DNA: TGTGCCAGCAGTTACTCCGGGGGGTACCAAGAGACCCAGTACTTC. Translation: CASSYSGGYQETQYF.

DNA for the CDR3: TGTGCCAGCAGCTTAGTACCCCCCAGCGGGGAGCTGTTTTTT. It translates to CASSLVPPSGELFF. The chain combines TRBV11-2 with TRBJ2-2; D ambiguous. The CDR3 has 14 amino acids. Trimming removed 1 base at V and 7 bases at J, with 10 bases between. Germline V CDR1 and CDR2: SGHAT, FQNNGV.

V usage is TRBV5-4 and J usage is TRBJ1-6; D not resolved. The V end lost 1 base, the J end lost 7 bases, and 9 bases lay between the germline ends. Germline-derived CDR1 and CDR2 are SGHNT and YYREEE (reference sequence). The CDR3 loop spans 14 amino acids. As DNA, the CDR3 is TGTGCCAGCAGCTTGACAGCCGGAAATTCACCCCTCCACTTT. Its protein product is CASSLTAGNSPLHF.

Details on this clone: Other DNA sequences from this sample encode an identical CDR3 as well. CDR3 amino acids: CASSQDRGGTEAFF. CDR3 sequence (DNA): TGCGCCAGCAGCCAAGACAGGGGTGGGACTGAAGCTTTCTTT. The chain combines TRBV4-3 with TRBJ1-1; D might be TRBD1 (6 bases). Germline V lookup: CDR1 LGHNA, CDR2 YSLEER. V shed 0 bases and J shed 5 bases, with 10 bases lying between them. The CDR3 is 14 amino acids.

This rearrangement joins TRBV5-7 to TRBJ1-2; weak D call: TRBD1 (5 bases). TRBV5-7 is flagged as an ORF with uncertain function. The CDR3 loop spans 15 amino acids. V was cut by 0 bases and J by 2 bases, with 11 bases left in between. CDR3 protein: CASSLARGFNYGYTF. Here the CDR3 DNA reads TGTGCCAGCAGCTTGGCCCGGGGGTTCAACTATGGCTACACCTTC.

This chain connects TRBV7-2 to TRBJ1-2; the match to TRBD1 covers 8 bases. This CDR3 is 14 amino acids long. V gave up 4 bases and J gave up 6 bases; unmatched junction bases: 7. Looked up from germline, CDR1 is SGHTA and CDR2 is FQGNSA. This CDR3 is CASSSDRVSHGYTF. As DNA, the CDR3 is TGTGCCAGCAGCTCGGACAGGGTCTCCCATGGCTACACCTTC.

This chain's CDR3 is CASSVVQGANTEAFF. CDR3 DNA: TGTGCCAGCAGCGTAGTACAGGGGGCGAACACTGAAGCTTTCTTT. The genes are TRBV9 and TRBJ1-1; 9 bases match TRBD1. The CDR3 runs to 15 residues. Germline V gene sequence: CDR1 SGDLS, CDR2 YYNGEE. Unmatched junction bases numbered 1, after V lost 0 bases and J lost 1 base.

This chain uses TRBV5-1 with TRBJ2-7; a weak D match, TRBD2 (6 bases). The CDR3 extends over 14 amino acids. The ends were cut back, 2 bases at V and 2 bases at J, with 11 bases in the middle. Germline V gene data show CDR1 as SGHRS and CDR2 as YFSETQ. Here the CDR3 reads CASSLWGVAYEQYF. The CDR3 DNA reads TGCGCCAGCAGCTTATGGGGGGTAGCCTACGAGCAGTACTTC.

V and J are TRBV6-5 and TRBJ2-3, with TRBD1 matching over 9 bases. Per the germline V gene, CDR1 is MNHEY and CDR2 is SVGAGI. The CDR3 covers 12 residues. V trimming: 8 bases; J trimming: 9 bases; junction bases outside the gene matches: 6. DNA for the CDR3: TGTGCCAGCTCCACCGGGACAGGGACGCAGTATTTT. It is translated as CASSTGTGTQYF.

This clone occurred once. The chain uses TRBV27 and TRBJ2-2; D not certain. V gave up 2 bases and J gave up 6 bases, with 10 bases separating them. Germline CDR1 reads MNHEY; CDR2 reads SMNVEV (reference sequence). This CDR3 comprises 14 residues. The CDR3 nucleotides read TGTGCCAGCAGTTTAATGGCAGGCGCCGGGGAGCTGTTTTTT. The encoded protein is CASSLMAGAGELFF.